A selection of T cell receptor beta chains follows, all from one sample in a study of shared clonotypes between healthy human individuals. Method: immunoSEQ multiplex PCR; TCRdb's copy keeps in-frame clones and lacks some. The sample carries 2 million to 2.5 million clones, about 92% recorded once. The sequenced sample was naive CD4+ T cells from PBMCs. The source of these receptors is a man younger than 35 in good health. Some clones in this sample may be carry-over from other donors' samples. Each CDR3 is given with its conserved first and last residue. Each record gives: J gene, clone size, V gene, D gene, CDR3 protein, CDR3 DNA. The D gene is left open where the match is weak. Clone size is shown for a subset of rows, as once, few, many or a class of expanded clone.

J gene: TRBJ2-7
clone size: -
V gene: TRBV13
D gene: TRBD2
CDR3 protein: CASSPRFESGSLGYEQYF
CDR3 DNA: TGTGCCAGCAGCCCGCGATTTGAAAGCGGGAGTCTGGGGTACGAGCAGTACTTC

J gene: TRBJ2-7
clone size: -
V gene: TRBV2
D gene: -
CDR3 protein: CASRQGGTYEQYF
CDR3 DNA: TGTGCCAGCAGGCAAGGGGGGACCTACGAGCAGTACTTC

J gene: TRBJ2-2
clone size: -
V gene: TRBV29-1
D gene: -
CDR3 protein: CSAKRLFAGELFF
CDR3 DNA: TGCAGCGCCAAACGGCTTTTTGCCGGGGAGCTGTTTTTT

J gene: TRBJ2-7
clone size: -
V gene: TRBV5-1
D gene: -
CDR3 protein: CASSLNSGSDEQYF
CDR3 DNA: TGCGCCAGCAGCTTGAACTCAGGTTCCGACGAGCAGTACTTC

J gene: TRBJ2-2
clone size: few
V gene: TRBV27
D gene: -
CDR3 protein: CASSHGLRTGELFF
CDR3 DNA: TGTGCCAGTTCACACGGACTCCGCACCGGGGAGCTGTTTTTT

J gene: TRBJ1-5
clone size: -
V gene: TRBV28
D gene: -
CDR3 protein: CASRGYLLNQPQHF
CDR3 DNA: TGTGCCAGCAGGGGGTACCTCTTGAATCAGCCCCAGCATTTT

J gene: TRBJ2-5
clone size: -
V gene: TRBV7-2
D gene: -
CDR3 protein: CASSLTALRETQYF
CDR3 DNA: TGTGCCAGCAGCTTGACAGCCCTCAGGGAGACCCAGTACTTC

J gene: TRBJ2-3
clone size: -
V gene: TRBV5-1
D gene: -
CDR3 protein: CASSPVGGRTDTQYF
CDR3 DNA: TGCGCCAGCAGCCCTGTCGGGGGCCGCACAGATACGCAGTATTTT

J gene: TRBJ2-3
clone size: -
V gene: TRBV6-1
D gene: TRBD1
CDR3 protein: CASSDPGQRADTQYF
CDR3 DNA: TGTGCCAGCAGTGACCCGGGACAGCGTGCAGATACGCAGTATTTT

J gene: TRBJ2-1
clone size: -
V gene: TRBV4-3
D gene: TRBD2
CDR3 protein: CASSQGLLPTSGTYNEQFF
CDR3 DNA: TGCGCCAGCAGCCAAGGACTCCTGCCGACTAGCGGGACCTACAATGAGCAGTTCTTC

J gene: TRBJ2-7
clone size: -
V gene: TRBV2
D gene: TRBD2
CDR3 protein: CASRMGGGTYEQYF
CDR3 DNA: TGTGCCAGCAGGATGGGGGGAGGGACGTACGAGCAGTACTTC

J gene: TRBJ2-7
clone size: -
V gene: TRBV9
D gene: TRBD2
CDR3 protein: CASSVTGTRTQEQYF
CDR3 DNA: TGTGCCAGCAGCGTCACCGGGACTAGAACACAAGAGCAGTACTTC

J gene: TRBJ2-7
clone size: -
V gene: TRBV30
D gene: -
CDR3 protein: CARTDDSYEQYF
CDR3 DNA: TGTGCCCGGACGGATGATTCCTACGAGCAGTACTTC

J gene: TRBJ2-2
clone size: -
V gene: TRBV7-2
D gene: TRBD2
CDR3 protein: CASSFDSGIGTGELFF
CDR3 DNA: TGTGCCAGCAGCTTTGACAGCGGGATAGGCACCGGGGAGCTGTTTTTT

J gene: TRBJ1-1
clone size: -
V gene: TRBV19
D gene: -
CDR3 protein: CASSMLRQNTEAFF
CDR3 DNA: TGTGCCAGTAGTATGCTAAGGCAGAACACTGAAGCTTTCTTT

J gene: TRBJ1-1
clone size: -
V gene: TRBV19
D gene: -
CDR3 protein: CASSIRVDTEAFF
CDR3 DNA: TGTGCCAGTAGTATCCGGGTAGACACTGAAGCTTTCTTT

J gene: TRBJ2-3
clone size: -
V gene: TRBV5-6
D gene: -
CDR3 protein: CASSLADRSTDTQYF
CDR3 DNA: TGTGCCAGCAGCTTGGCGGACAGAAGCACAGATACGCAGTATTTT

J gene: TRBJ2-1
clone size: -
V gene: TRBV10-3
D gene: -
CDR3 protein: CAISEFSGNYGEQFF
CDR3 DNA: TGTGCCATCAGTGAGTTTAGCGGCAACTATGGTGAGCAGTTCTTC

J gene: TRBJ1-1
clone size: -
V gene: TRBV27
D gene: TRBD1
CDR3 protein: CASSLSRDRGRNTEAFF
CDR3 DNA: TGTGCCAGCAGTTTATCTCGGGACAGGGGGCGAAACACTGAAGCTTTCTTT

J gene: TRBJ2-5
clone size: -
V gene: TRBV19
D gene: -
CDR3 protein: CASSEGGRDGETQYF
CDR3 DNA: TGTGCCAGTAGTGAAGGTGGCAGGGATGGGGAGACCCAGTACTTC

J gene: TRBJ2-1
clone size: -
V gene: TRBV6-1
D gene: TRBD1
CDR3 protein: CASKKGQALQVFF
CDR3 DNA: TGTGCCAGCAAGAAGGGACAGGCCCTTCAGGTGTTCTTC

J gene: TRBJ1-1
clone size: -
V gene: TRBV7-2
D gene: -
CDR3 protein: CASSETRNTEAFF
CDR3 DNA: TGTGCCAGCAGCGAAACTCGGAACACTGAAGCTTTCTTT

J gene: TRBJ2-2
clone size: -
V gene: TRBV28
D gene: -
CDR3 protein: CASTAAGANTGELFF
CDR3 DNA: TGTGCCAGCACCGCCGCAGGGGCGAACACCGGGGAGCTGTTTTTT

J gene: TRBJ2-3
clone size: -
V gene: TRBV28
D gene: -
CDR3 protein: CASRSGRLSTDTQYF
CDR3 DNA: TGTGCCAGCAGGTCAGGGAGACTCTCCACAGATACGCAGTATTTT

J gene: TRBJ2-4
clone size: -
V gene: TRBV27
D gene: -
CDR3 protein: CASSALGTRALAKNIQYF
CDR3 DNA: TGTGCCAGCAGTGCTCTCGGGACCAGAGCCTTAGCCAAAAACATTCAGTACTTC

J gene: TRBJ2-2
clone size: -
V gene: TRBV10-3
D gene: TRBD1
CDR3 protein: CAIGGTGPSGELFF
CDR3 DNA: TGTGCCATCGGCGGGACAGGGCCGTCGGGGGAGCTGTTTTTT

J gene: TRBJ2-7
clone size: -
V gene: TRBV28
D gene: -
CDR3 protein: CASSLGRDTSYEQYF
CDR3 DNA: TGTGCCAGCAGTTTAGGGCGGGACACGTCCTACGAGCAGTACTTC

J gene: TRBJ1-2
clone size: -
V gene: TRBV29-1
D gene: TRBD1
CDR3 protein: CSVEERTGAVYGYTF
CDR3 DNA: TGCAGCGTTGAAGAAAGGACAGGGGCAGTCTATGGCTACACCTTC

J gene: TRBJ2-1
clone size: -
V gene: TRBV9
D gene: -
CDR3 protein: CASSARSETYNEQFF
CDR3 DNA: TGTGCCAGCAGCGCCCGCTCTGAGACCTACAATGAGCAGTTCTTC

J gene: TRBJ2-1
clone size: -
V gene: TRBV5-1
D gene: TRBD2
CDR3 protein: CASSLGSSGTNEQFF
CDR3 DNA: TGCGCCAGCAGCTTGGGGTCTAGCGGGACCAATGAGCAGTTCTTC

J gene: TRBJ2-5
clone size: -
V gene: TRBV27
D gene: -
CDR3 protein: CASSRAGWQETQYF
CDR3 DNA: TGTGCCAGCAGCCGGGCAGGCTGGCAAGAGACCCAGTACTTC

J gene: TRBJ2-3
clone size: -
V gene: TRBV6-4
D gene: -
CDR3 protein: CASSDRWGASDTQYF
CDR3 DNA: TGTGCCAGCAGTGACCGATGGGGAGCTTCAGATACGCAGTATTTT

J gene: TRBJ2-5
clone size: -
V gene: TRBV9
D gene: TRBD2
CDR3 protein: CASSVGPSGRETQYF
CDR3 DNA: TGTGCCAGCAGCGTAGGTCCTAGCGGGAGGGAGACCCAGTACTTC

J gene: TRBJ1-2
clone size: -
V gene: TRBV7-3
D gene: TRBD1
CDR3 protein: CASSFSSQDRVYGYTF
CDR3 DNA: TGTGCCAGCAGCTTTTCGTCGCAGGACAGGGTCTATGGCTACACCTTC

J gene: TRBJ2-5
clone size: -
V gene: TRBV11-1
D gene: TRBD1
CDR3 protein: CASRTWTGGQETQYF
CDR3 DNA: TGTGCCAGCAGGACTTGGACAGGGGGTCAAGAGACCCAGTACTTC

J gene: TRBJ1-2
clone size: -
V gene: TRBV4-3
D gene: -
CDR3 protein: CASSQDRWSYGYTF
CDR3 DNA: TGCGCCAGCAGCCAAGATCGATGGAGCTATGGCTACACCTTC

J gene: TRBJ2-2
clone size: -
V gene: TRBV5-1
D gene: -
CDR3 protein: CASSPGDTGELFF
CDR3 DNA: TGCGCCAGCAGCCCAGGGGATACCGGGGAGCTGTTTTTT

J gene: TRBJ2-2
clone size: -
V gene: TRBV27
D gene: -
CDR3 protein: CASSPTRTPGSCFF
CDR3 DNA: -

J gene: TRBJ1-1
clone size: -
V gene: TRBV28
D gene: TRBD1
CDR3 protein: CASSLGRTGRNTEAFF
CDR3 DNA: TGTGCCAGCAGTTTAGGCCGGACAGGGAGGAACACTGAAGCTTTCTTT

J gene: TRBJ1-1
clone size: -
V gene: TRBV27
D gene: -
CDR3 protein: CASRPTEAMNTEAFF
CDR3 DNA: TGTGCCAGCAGGCCGACAGAAGCAATGAACACTGAAGCTTTCTTT

J gene: TRBJ2-2
clone size: -
V gene: TRBV6-5
D gene: -
CDR3 protein: CATNRVSGTGELFF
CDR3 DNA: TGTGCCACAAACAGGGTGTCGGGCACCGGGGAGCTGTTTTTT

J gene: TRBJ1-5
clone size: -
V gene: TRBV19
D gene: -
CDR3 protein: CASSRGYGNQPQHF
CDR3 DNA: TGTGCCAGTTCCCGGGGCTACGGAAATCAGCCCCAGCATTTT

J gene: TRBJ2-7
clone size: once
V gene: TRBV19
D gene: TRBD2
CDR3 protein: CASSPGSGRGQNEQYF
CDR3 DNA: TGTGCCAGTAGCCCCGGGAGCGGGAGGGGGCAGAACGAGCAGTACTTC